The 22 T cell receptor beta chains given below trace back to one sample, sequenced in a study of STAT5B mutations in CD4+ large granular lymphocyte leukemia. The repertoire was sequenced with immunoSEQ multiplex PCR; TCRdb's copy has only in-frame clones and lacks some. The sample lists 30,000 to 40,000 clones, less than 70% occurring once. The sequencing input was CD4+ T cells from blood buffy coats. The receptors shown here come from a human donor in good health.

V and J are TRBV6-6 and TRBJ2-3; D may correspond to TRBD1 or TRBD2 (5 bases each). V was shortened by 4 bases and J by 2 bases, with 16 bases between the two germline ends. The germline gives CDR1 MNHNY, CDR2 SVGAGI (reference sequence). CDR3 size: 16 residues. The CDR3, as DNA: TGTGCCAGCAGTTCAGGGTCATTAGCGTTCACAGATACGCAGTATTTT. This codes for CASSSGSLAFTDTQYF.

This chain joins TRBV5-1 and TRBJ2-1, with D uncertain. The CDR3 extends over 14 amino acids. V lost 3 bases and J 0 bases, leaving 7 bases between the germline ends. The germline CDR1 and CDR2 sequences are SGHRS and YFSETQ. CDR3 residues: CASSSSSSYNEQFF. CDR3 nucleotides: TGCGCCAGCAGCTCCTCCAGCTCCTACAATGAGCAGTTCTTC.

The gene calls are TRBV6-6 and TRBJ2-2; no clear D. V was clipped by 6 bases and J by 8 bases, with 13 bases between them. The CDR3 spans 13 residues. Germline values: CDR1 MNHNY, CDR2 SVGAGI (reference sequence). CDR3: CASSPTWVGELFF. The CDR3 DNA sequence: TGTGCCAGCAGCCCGACCTGGGTGGGGGAGCTGTTTTTT.

This chain joins TRBV25-1 and TRBJ2-3; TRBD2 agrees at 8 bases. Losses at the gene ends were 3 bases for V and 2 bases for J; bases not matched to a gene: 4. Germline CDR1 and CDR2: MGHDK and SYGVNS. The CDR3 consists of 15 residues. As DNA, the CDR3 is TGTGCCAGCAGTGATAGCGGGGAAAACACAGATACGCAGTATTTT. It translates to CASSDSGENTDTQYF.

The V call is TRBV6-6, the J call TRBJ2-2; possible D gene TRBD1, 5 bases. Trimming removed 5 bases from V and 0 bases from J, with 13 bases in between. The germline V gene has CDR1 MNHNY and CDR2 SVGAGI (reference sequence). The CDR3 runs 16 residues. The CDR3 sequence: CASSQLQEANTGELFF. In DNA, the CDR3 is TGTGCCAGCAGTCAACTACAGGAAGCGAACACCGGGGAGCTGTTTTTT.

This chain joins TRBV28 and TRBJ2-7; 9 bases are a match to TRBD1. The CDR3 has 15 residues. Germline V lookup: CDR1 MDHEN, CDR2 SYDVKM. V was pared by 0 bases and J by 4 bases, with 4 bases of the junction left unmatched. CDR3 sequence reads: CASSLWGQGEYEQYF. The CDR3, as DNA: TGTGCCAGCAGTTTATGGGGACAGGGCGAATACGAGCAGTACTTC.

In its sample, this clone was seen a few times. CDR3 sequence (DNA): TGTGCCTGGTGGGATCCCCCTGGAAACACCATATATTTT. Protein product: CAWWDPPGNTIYF. The V gene is TRBV30, the J gene TRBJ1-3, with D unclear. Trimming took 5 bases from V and 2 from J, leaving 10 bases between them. The CDR3 loop spans 13 amino acids. Looked up from germline, CDR1 is GTSNPN and CDR2 is SVGIG (reference sequence). Supplemented by reference TRBV30 and TRBJ1-3, the full variable domain reads SQTIHQWPATLVQPVGSPLSLECTVEGTSNPNLYWYRQAAGRGLQLLFYSVGIGQISSEVPQNLSASRPQDRQFILSSKKLLLSDSGFYLCAWWDPPGNTIYFGEGSWLTVV.

This clone was counted a few times. This chain joins TRBV6-5 and TRBJ1-4, with D uncertain. Germline V gene lookup returns CDR1 MNHEY and CDR2 SVGAGI. This CDR3 is 16 amino acids long. V lost 1 base and J 6 bases, leaving 15 bases between the germline ends. Here the CDR3 DNA reads TGTGCCAGCAGTTACTTCGGGCCCGAATCGGATGAAAAACTGTTTTTT. Amino acids: CASSYFGPESDEKLFF.

This clone was counted a few times. V usage is TRBV28 and J usage is TRBJ1-2, with D uncertain. Germline V gene sequence: CDR1 MDHEN, CDR2 SYDVKM. V lost 8 bases, J lost 7 bases, and 17 bases lay in between. This CDR3 has 13 amino acids. The CDR3 spells CASGIGPGSGYTF. CDR3 nucleotides: TGTGCCAGCGGTATTGGGCCGGGAAGTGGCTACACCTTC.

This clone has a handful of counts. The CDR3 DNA reads TGTGCCAGCAGCTGGGACAGCAATCAGCCCCAGCATTTT. Translation gives CASSWDSNQPQHF. The rearrangement links TRBV5-4 to TRBJ1-5; the D gene is possibly TRBD1 (5 bases). Trimming removed 3 bases at V and 1 base at J, with 5 bases between. This CDR3 spans 13 amino acids. The V gene's germline CDR1 is SGHNT and CDR2 YYREEE (reference sequence).

This chain joins TRBV5-1 and TRBJ2-1; D gene unclear. Looked up from germline, CDR1 is SGHRS and CDR2 is YFSETQ. The germline V and J ends were trimmed by 0 bases and 8 bases, with 9 bases remaining between them. This CDR3 has 13 residues. CDR3 loop: CASSLVVGYEQFF. DNA for the CDR3: TGCGCCAGCAGCTTGGTGGTGGGGTATGAGCAGTTCTTC. The full variable domain, its missing parts supplied by reference TRBV5-1 and TRBJ2-1, is KAGVTQTPRYLIKTRGQQVTLSCSPISGHRSVSWYQQTPGQGLQFLFEYFSETQRNKGNFPGRFSGRQFSNSRSEMNVSTLELGDSALYLCASSLVVGYEQFFGPGTRLTVL.

This clone came up once. V and J are TRBV7-8 and TRBJ2-7; D is undetermined. This CDR3 has 13 residues. Germline V lookup: CDR1 SGHVS, CDR2 FQNEAQ. V was clipped by 1 base and J by 4 bases, with 8 bases between them. The CDR3 DNA is TGTGCCAGCAGCTTAGGCTTCTCATACGAGCAGTACTTC. It is translated as CASSLGFSYEQYF. The full variable domain, with the rest looked up from reference TRBV7-8 and TRBJ2-7, is GAGVSQSPRYKVAKRGQDVALRCDPISGHVSLFWYQQALGQGPEFLTYFQNEAQLDKSGLPSDRFFAERPEGSVSTLKIQRTQQEDSAVYLCASSLGFSYEQYFGPGTRLTVT.

The DNA for the CDR3 is TGTGCCAGCAGTGAACCAGGGCGGGGGGGGCCGTATGGCTACACCTTC. This gives the protein CASSEPGRGGPYGYTF. The chain recombines TRBV25-1 with TRBJ1-2; D possibly corresponds to TRBD1 (6 bases). Germline assignment: CDR1 MGHDK and CDR2 SYGVNS. V shed 2 bases and J shed 5 bases, with 18 bases lying between them. This CDR3 has 16 amino acids.

V usage is TRBV7-8 and J usage is TRBJ2-5; the match to TRBD1 covers 7 bases. CDR1 and CDR2 from the germline V gene are SGHVS and FQNEAQ. The CDR3 has 14 amino acids. The V and J ends lost 5 bases and 4 bases, in that order; junction bases with no gene match: 7. CDR3 sequence (DNA): TGTGCCAGCAGCCCAATTCGACAGGGAGAGACCCAGTACTTC. This gives the protein CASSPIRQGETQYF.

This clone occurred a few times. The chain has TRBV7-8 and TRBJ1-1; D is unclear. The CDR3 loop spans 13 amino acids. Germline CDR1 and CDR2: SGHVS and FQNEAQ. V shed 5 bases and J shed 7 bases, with 14 bases lying between them. The CDR3 region has the DNA TGTGCCAGCAGCCCTCCGGTGGCATTTGAAGCTTTCTTT. This encodes CASSPPVAFEAFF. Based on the CDR3 plus reference TRBV7-8 and TRBJ1-1, the full variable domain is GAGVSQSPRYKVAKRGQDVALRCDPISGHVSLFWYQQALGQGPEFLTYFQNEAQLDKSGLPSDRFFAERPEGSVSTLKIQRTQQEDSAVYLCASSPPVAFEAFFGQGTRLTVV.

This chain links TRBV16 with TRBJ1-1; 8 bases agree with TRBD1. J gave up 7 bases and V 3 bases, and 16 bases lay outside the gene matches. Germline V lookup: CDR1 KGHSY, CDR2 FQNENV. There are 17 residues in the CDR3. The CDR3, as DNA: TGTGCCAGCAGCCACAATTTGGTGGGCAGGGGGCGAAATGAAGCTTTCTTT. Its translation is CASSHNLVGRGRNEAFF.

Concerning this clone itself: The same CDR3 can be traced to other DNA sequences in this sample. This sequence joins TRBV5-1 and TRBJ2-5; D is ambiguous. This CDR3 has 11 amino acids. Germline V gene data show CDR1 as SGHRS and CDR2 as YFSETQ. V was cut by 0 bases and J by 3 bases, with 0 bases left in between. The CDR3 loop reads CASSLEETQYF. Written as DNA, the CDR3 is TGCGCCAGCAGCTTGGAAGAGACCCAGTACTTC.

The gene calls are TRBV9 and TRBJ2-6; D perhaps matches TRBD1 (6 bases). Per germline, CDR1 SGDLS and CDR2 YYNGEE. V lost 2 bases and J 0 bases, leaving 18 bases between the germline ends. CDR3 length: 19 amino acids. The CDR3 spells CASSVGQGLHYSGANVLTF. The DNA of the CDR3 is TGTGCCAGCAGCGTGGGGCAGGGGCTACACTACTCTGGGGCCAACGTCCTGACTTTC.

This chain uses TRBV30 with TRBJ2-3, with TRBD2 matching 7 bases. This CDR3 has 14 residues. Trimming took 3 bases from V and 0 from J; bases not matched to a gene: 3. Per the germline V gene, CDR1 is GTSNPN and CDR2 is SVGIG (reference sequence). The CDR3 loop is CAWSEGLSTDTQYF. CDR3 in DNA: TGTGCCTGGAGCGAGGGACTAAGCACAGATACGCAGTATTTT.

In nucleotides, the CDR3 is TGCGCCAGCAGCGGTGGACAGGCAACTAATGAAAAACTGTTTTTT. This gives the protein CASSGGQATNEKLFF. This chain connects TRBV5-1 to TRBJ1-4; 7 positions match TRBD1. Germline V CDR1 and CDR2: SGHRS, YFSETQ. The CDR3 sequence is 15 residues long. V was clipped by 4 bases and J by 0 bases; unmatched bases: 3. Variable domain in full (rest from reference TRBV5-1 and TRBJ1-4): KAGVTQTPRYLIKTRGQQVTLSCSPISGHRSVSWYQQTPGQGLQFLFEYFSETQRNKGNFPGRFSGRQFSNSRSEMNVSTLELGDSALYLCASSGGQATNEKLFFGSGTQLSVL.

The rearrangement joins TRBV27 to TRBJ1-1, with 8 positions matching TRBD1. V trimming: 4 bases; J trimming: 1 base; junction bases outside the gene matches: 5. Germline values: CDR1 MNHEY, CDR2 SMNVEV (reference sequence). The CDR3 consists of 15 residues. The DNA of the CDR3 is TGTGCCAGCAGTTATCTGGACAGGGCGAACACTGAAGCTTTCTTT. Amino acids: CASSYLDRANTEAFF.

V usage is TRBV5-1 and J usage is TRBJ2-3; TRBD2 is a possible D gene (5 bases). V shed 4 bases and J shed 0 bases, with 12 bases lying between them. The CDR3 has 15 residues. The V gene's germline CDR1 is SGHRS and CDR2 YFSETQ. The DNA for the CDR3 is TGCGCCAGCAGCCTATCAGCGGATAGCACAGATACGCAGTATTTT. Encoded protein: CASSLSADSTDTQYF.